The 32 T cell receptor beta chains given below trace back to one sample, sequenced in a study of T cells in narcolepsy. Assay used: immunoSEQ multiplex PCR; TCRdb lists only in-frame clones, some missing. The table shows some 33,000 clones, with almost 90% occurring only once. The specimen sequenced was CD45RA- memory CD4+ T cells from PBMCs. Every receptor here comes from a human donor with narcolepsy.

J is TRBJ2-4 and V is TRBV6-5; D gene unclear. The CDR3 consists of 14 residues. Germline CDR1 MNHEY, CDR2 SVGAGI. Trimming removed 8 bases at V and 1 base at J, with 12 bases between. Here the CDR3 DNA reads TGTGCCAGCCAGCAATTCCCGGCCAAAAACATTCAGTACTTC. Translated: CASQQFPAKNIQYF.

The chain is built from TRBV6-1 and TRBJ1-2; D is perhaps TRBD1 (5 bases). The CDR3 totals 15 residues. V shed 8 bases and J shed 2 bases, with 18 bases lying between them. In germline, CDR1 is MNHNS, CDR2 SASEGT. This CDR3 is CASRLADSFNYGYTF. The DNA for the CDR3 is TGTGCCAGCCGCCTCGCAGACAGTTTCAACTATGGCTACACCTTC.

This chain links TRBV19 with TRBJ1-2; 11 nucleotides match TRBD1. The germline CDR1 and CDR2 sequences are LNHDA and SQIVND (reference sequence). J was trimmed by 7 bases and V by 2 bases; bases with no gene match: 6. The CDR3 covers 15 residues. The CDR3 protein is CASSISGQGVGGYTF. CDR3 sequence (DNA): TGTGCCAGTAGTATATCGGGACAGGGGGTCGGTGGCTACACCTTC.

This chain uses TRBV7-9 with TRBJ1-2, with TRBD1 matching over 10 bases. CDR1 and CDR2 from the germline V gene are SEHNR and FQNEAQ (reference sequence). Losses at the gene ends were 0 bases for V and 4 bases for J; bases not matched to a gene: 2. The CDR3 extends over 15 amino acids. The CDR3 here is CASSLAGQGIYGYTF. CDR3 coding DNA: TGTGCCAGCAGCTTAGCGGGACAGGGGATCTATGGCTACACCTTC. Together with reference TRBV7-9 and TRBJ1-2, the CDR3 gives the full variable domain: DTGVSQNPRHKITKRGQNVTFRCDPISEHNRLYWYRQTLGQGPEFLTYFQNEAQLEKSRLLSDRFSAERPKGSFSTLEIQRTEQGDSAMYLCASSLAGQGIYGYTFGSGTRLTVV.

The chain couples TRBV6-5 to TRBJ2-1, with a possible D match to TRBD2 (5 bases). Germline-derived CDR1 and CDR2 are MNHEY and SVGAGI. CDR3 length: 11 amino acids. Trimming pared 8 bases from V and 6 bases from J, leaving 8 bases between. In DNA, the CDR3 is TGTGCCAGCCGTGGGAGCAATGAGCAGTTCTTC. It is translated as CASRGSNEQFF.

The chain couples TRBV4-2 to TRBJ2-1; D is perhaps TRBD2 (6 bases). Trimming took 0 bases from V and 16 from J, leaving 25 bases between them. Germline loops: CDR1 LGHNA, CDR2 YNFKEQ. The CDR3 spans 16 residues. The CDR3 DNA is TGTGCCAGCAGCCAAGATCTATGGGGCGGGGACGTTTTAAGTTTCTTC. Translated, it gives CASSQDLWGGDVLSFF.

The chain links TRBV2 to TRBJ1-4; D might be TRBD1 (6 bases). Germline CDR1 SNHLY, CDR2 FYNNEI. The V and J ends lost 1 base and 6 bases respectively, with 9 bases between them. This CDR3 is 14 amino acids long. CDR3 coding DNA: TGTGCCAGCAGTGAAGAAGGGGGGCATGAAAAACTGTTTTTT. It codes for CASSEEGGHEKLFF.

This sequence joins TRBV7-8 and TRBJ2-7, with D unclear. This CDR3 contains 14 residues. Germline CDR1 is SGHVS and CDR2 is FQNEAQ. Trimming removed 3 bases at V and 1 base at J, with 10 bases between. The CDR3 region is CASSFGRRSYEQYF. In DNA, the CDR3 is TGTGCCAGCAGCTTCGGTAGGAGATCCTACGAGCAGTACTTC.

The chain employs TRBV4-2 and TRBJ2-7; no clear D. The CDR3 spans 15 residues. V was trimmed by 0 bases and J by 1 base, leaving 10 bases between them. Germline CDR1 LGHNA, CDR2 YNFKEQ. The CDR3 spells CASSQDRFPSYEQYF. DNA of the CDR3: TGTGCCAGCAGCCAAGATCGATTTCCTTCCTACGAGCAGTACTTC.

The chain joins TRBV7-9 to TRBJ1-2; no definite D call. This CDR3 is 15 amino acids long. Between the trimmed V and J ends, which lost 4 bases and 4 bases, there was a span of 16 bases. Germline V gene data show CDR1 as SEHNR and CDR2 as FQNEAQ (reference sequence). The CDR3 reads CASSSGSLRSYGYTF. For the CDR3, the DNA is TGTGCCAGCAGCTCCGGCTCTCTAAGGAGCTATGGCTACACCTTC.

The CDR3 DNA follows: TGCGCCAGCAGCGTTGGGACAGGGCTTTCCACAGATACGCAGTATTTT. Translation: CASSVGTGLSTDTQYF. The chain combines TRBV5-1 with TRBJ2-3, with TRBD1 identical over 9 bases. CDR1 is SGHRS, CDR2 YFSETQ, per germline. Losses at the gene ends were 4 bases for V and 2 bases for J; bases not matched to a gene: 8. There are 16 residues in the CDR3.

This clone was found once. The junction shows a germline mismatch at one end, possibly a read error. CDR3 sequence: CASSKEGGQGETQYF. The CDR3 DNA reads as TGTGCCAGCAGCAAAGAGGGGGGACAGGGAGAGACCCAGTACTTC. The genes are TRBV14 and TRBJ2-5; 9 nucleotides match TRBD1. Germline V lookup: CDR1 SGHDN, CDR2 FVKESK. The CDR3 is made up of 15 amino acids. Filled out from reference TRBV14 and TRBJ2-5, the complete variable domain reads EAGVTQFPSHSVIEKGQTVTLRCDPISGHDNLYWYRRVMGKEIKFLLHFVKESKQDESGMPNNRFLAERTGGTYSTLKVQPAELEDSGVYFCASSKEGGQGETQYFGPGTRLLVL.

The chain combines TRBV28 with TRBJ2-6; 10 nucleotides match TRBD1. Trimming removed 7 bases from V and 0 bases from J; junction bases left unmatched: 9. The CDR3 runs 18 residues. Germline assignment: CDR1 MDHEN and CDR2 SYDVKM. In DNA, the CDR3 is TGTGCCAGCACCCCTAGGGGACAGGGGACCTCTGGGGCCAACGTCCTGACTTTC. This translates into CASTPRGQGTSGANVLTF.

This rearrangement joins TRBV10-3 to TRBJ1-5; TRBD1 matches 11 bases. Trimming removed 10 bases from V and 3 bases from J; junction bases left unmatched: 8. Germline V gene sequence: CDR1 ENHRY, CDR2 SYGVKD. CDR3 size: 15 residues. The CDR3 bases are TGTGCCAGCCGGGACAGGGGGGAGCCCAATCAGCCCCAGCATTTT. This encodes CASRDRGEPNQPQHF.

The rearrangement joins TRBV5-8 to TRBJ2-2, with D perhaps matching TRBD2 (6 bases). The V end lost 9 bases, the J end lost 6 bases, and 15 bases lay between the germline ends. The CDR3 extends over 13 amino acids. In germline, CDR1 is SGHTS, CDR2 YDEGEE. The CDR3 DNA follows: TGTGCCACCCGGAGGGCTGGGGCCGGGGAGCTGTTTTTT. Its protein product is CATRRAGAGELFF.

The chain employs TRBV5-1 and TRBJ2-1; 9 bases line up with TRBD1. The trim removed 0 bases at V and 7 bases at J, leaving 14 bases unmatched. The CDR3 runs 18 residues. The V gene's germline CDR1 is SGHRS and CDR2 YFSETQ. Here the CDR3 DNA reads TGCGCCAGCAGCTTGGGACAGGGGGTCCACCAGACAGGGAATGAGCAGTTCTTC. Protein product: CASSLGQGVHQTGNEQFF.

This chain connects TRBV10-3 to TRBJ1-5, with D tentatively TRBD1 (6 bases). Trimming left V 3 bases short and J 1 base short, with 13 bases between. The CDR3 has 16 residues. Germline V gene data show CDR1 as ENHRY and CDR2 as SYGVKD. Here the CDR3 reads CAISDPGQPSNQPQHF. Here the CDR3 DNA reads TGTGCCATCAGTGACCCCGGACAGCCCAGCAATCAGCCCCAGCATTTT.

In its sample, this clone was seen a few times. The chain combines TRBV10-3 with TRBJ1-2, with D possibly being TRBD1 (5 bases). Per the germline V gene, CDR1 is ENHRY and CDR2 is SYGVKD. This CDR3 comprises 12 residues. Trimming pared 2 bases from V and 8 bases from J, leaving 9 bases between. The CDR3 here is CAISERGDGYTF. The CDR3 DNA sequence: TGTGCCATCAGTGAGCGAGGGGACGGCTACACCTTC.

The chain links TRBV18 to TRBJ2-3; 12 bases are a match to TRBD2. Germline CDR1 and CDR2: KGHSH and LQKENI. The CDR3 length is 17 residues. V lost 2 bases, J lost 1 base, and 4 bases stayed unmatched. CDR3 in amino acids: CASSPGTSGPRTDTQYF. CDR3 in DNA: TGTGCCAGCTCACCAGGGACTAGCGGGCCTCGCACAGATACGCAGTATTTT.

This chain links TRBV6-5 with TRBJ2-3, with a possible D match to TRBD1 (7 bases). This CDR3 comprises 16 residues. Trimming removed 0 bases at V and 3 bases at J, with 13 bases between. Germline V lookup: CDR1 MNHEY, CDR2 SVGAGI. The CDR3 DNA follows: TGTGCCAGCAGTTACTCGAGGAGGGGGCGGACAGATACGCAGTATTTT. This encodes CASSYSRRGRTDTQYF.

The chain carries TRBV9 and TRBJ2-3; TRBD1 aligns across 7 bases. The germline V gene has CDR1 SGDLS and CDR2 YYNGEE. Unmatched junction bases numbered 7, after V lost 4 bases and J lost 2 bases. This CDR3 is 15 amino acids long. In DNA form, the CDR3 reads TGTGCCAGCAGCTCCCGACAGGGCTCCACAGATACGCAGTATTTT. As protein: CASSSRQGSTDTQYF.

The chain joins TRBV29-1 to TRBJ2-6; D is undetermined. V was shortened by 4 bases and J by 2 bases, with 6 bases between the two germline ends. Germline CDR1 SQVTM, CDR2 ANQGSEA. The CDR3 spans 13 residues. The CDR3 reads CSVGGTGANVLTF. CDR3 nucleotides: TGCAGCGTTGGGGGAACTGGGGCCAACGTCCTGACTTTC.

This sequence joins TRBV2 and TRBJ1-1, with a tentative D call TRBD1 (6 bases). V shed 4 bases and J shed 4 bases, with 13 bases lying between them. Germline values: CDR1 SNHLY, CDR2 FYNNEI. This CDR3 region has 14 residues. CDR3 loop: CASSVGGSGTEAFF. The CDR3 DNA sequence: TGTGCCAGCAGTGTGGGGGGCTCGGGCACTGAAGCTTTCTTT.

The count of this clone is one. The J gene is TRBJ2-1, the V gene TRBV2, with D possibly being TRBD1 or TRBD2 (5 bases each). The CDR3 contains 13 residues. V was pared by 10 bases and J by 6 bases, with 16 bases between. Germline lookup yields CDR1 SNHLY and CDR2 FYNNEI. CDR3 DNA: TGTGCCACGTTCCGGGACCCGATCAATGAGCAGTTCTTC. It is translated as CATFRDPINEQFF.

The genes are TRBV2 and TRBJ1-5; perhaps TRBD1 as D (6 bases). V shed 10 bases and J shed 7 bases, with 20 bases lying between them. This CDR3 has 14 amino acids. Germline assignment: CDR1 SNHLY and CDR2 FYNNEI. The chain's CDR3 is CATSGEGGEQPQHF. The CDR3 region has the DNA TGTGCCACCAGCGGGGAGGGGGGGGAACAGCCCCAGCATTTT.

This chain uses TRBV27 with TRBJ2-3; D is possibly TRBD2 (7 bases). CDR1 and CDR2 from the germline V gene are MNHEY and SMNVEV (reference sequence). The CDR3 runs to 16 residues. V lost 7 bases and J lost 1, with 18 bases in between. DNA for the CDR3: TGTGCCAGCACCTCTTGGAGGGGGGGCGGCACAGATACGCAGTATTTT. As protein: CASTSWRGGGTDTQYF.

The V gene is TRBV5-4, the J gene TRBJ2-3, with D possibly TRBD1 on 6 matching bases. The CDR3 runs 16 residues. V was clipped by 1 base and J by 3 bases, with 15 bases between them. The germline V gene has CDR1 SGHNT and CDR2 YYREEE (reference sequence). The CDR3 reads CASSLSGSRGTDTQYF. The CDR3 DNA follows: TGTGCCAGCAGCTTGTCGGGGTCCAGGGGTACAGATACGCAGTATTTT.

CDR3 protein: CASSSLAGESETQYF. The CDR3 region has the DNA TGTGCCAGCAGCTCACTAGCGGGAGAATCAGAGACCCAGTACTTC. The chain is built from TRBV9 and TRBJ2-5, with 11 bases identical to TRBD2. CDR1 and CDR2 (germline): SGDLS, YYNGEE. There are 15 residues in the CDR3. The J segment lost 4 bases and the V segment lost 4 bases, leaving 6 bases of the junction unmatched.

The chain recombines TRBV7-2 with TRBJ1-3; D is unclear. Germline V gene lookup returns CDR1 SGHTA and CDR2 FQGNSA. Trimming took 5 bases from V and 2 from J, leaving 13 bases between them. This CDR3 contains 15 residues. The DNA of the CDR3 is TGTGCCAGCAGCAGACCCACCTTTACTGGAAACACCATATATTTT. Protein product: CASSRPTFTGNTIYF.

This chain joins TRBV30 and TRBJ2-1, with TRBD2 matching over 8 bases. J gave up 3 bases and V 4 bases, and 8 bases lay outside the gene matches. Per the germline V gene, CDR1 is GTSNPN and CDR2 is SVGIG (reference sequence). CDR3 length: 15 residues. This CDR3 reads CAWTPLAGLYNEQFF. In DNA, the CDR3 is TGTGCCTGGACTCCCCTAGCGGGCCTCTACAATGAGCAGTTCTTC.

V gene TRBV28 combines with J gene TRBJ1-2; D is unresolved. Between the trimmed V and J ends, which lost 3 bases and 6 bases, there was a span of 8 bases. Germline loops: CDR1 MDHEN, CDR2 SYDVKM. The CDR3 extends over 12 amino acids. The CDR3 DNA reads TGTGCCAGCAGTTTTGACGGAAATGGCTACACCTTC. This encodes CASSFDGNGYTF.

This rearrangement joins TRBV4-2 to TRBJ2-6; D unresolved. The CDR3 has 14 amino acids. Per the germline V gene, CDR1 is LGHNA and CDR2 is YNFKEQ. V was clipped by 0 bases and J by 2 bases, with 2 bases between them. This chain's CDR3 is CASSQDTGANVLTF. The CDR3 region has the DNA TGTGCCAGCAGCCAAGATACTGGGGCCAACGTCCTGACTTTC.